The 25 T cell receptor beta chains reported below all come from one sample, sequenced in a study of shared clonotypes between healthy human individuals. Sequencing used immunoSEQ multiplex PCR; TCRdb keeps in-frame clones, though not all of them. This table holds fewer than 1 million clones, approximately 97% found once. The naive CD8 population came from CD45RO-negative cells selected for CCR7, without terminally differentiated effector memory CD45RA+ cells. Material: naive CD8+ T cells sorted from blood. The receptors originated from a man aged 25 to 40 in good health.

This rearrangement joins TRBV7-2 to TRBJ1-1; no definite D call. Germline CDR1 reads SGHTA; CDR2 reads FQGNSA. V was pared by 4 bases and J by 0 bases, with 9 bases between. The CDR3 length is 14 residues. The CDR3 here is CASSYRELNTEAFF. For the CDR3, the DNA is TGTGCCAGCAGCTATAGGGAACTGAACACTGAAGCTTTCTTT.

The CDR3 spells CASSQADQADYEQYF. The DNA for the CDR3 is TGCGCCAGCAGCCAAGCTGACCAGGCGGACTACGAGCAGTACTTC. The V gene is TRBV4-3, the J gene TRBJ2-7, with D hard to call. The length of the CDR3 is 15 residues. The germline V and J ends were trimmed by 1 base and 3 bases, with 13 bases remaining between them. CDR1 and CDR2 from the germline V gene are LGHNA and YSLEER.

V is TRBV2 and J is TRBJ2-7; TRBD1 matches 7 bases. V lost 2 bases, J lost 2 bases, and 3 bases stayed unmatched. Germline CDR1 is SNHLY and CDR2 is FYNNEI. This CDR3 is built from 14 residues. The CDR3 loop reads CASSESDRTYEQYF. The DNA for the CDR3 is TGTGCCAGCAGTGAATCGGACAGGACCTACGAGCAGTACTTC.

The gene calls are TRBV7-9 and TRBJ2-1, with TRBD2 matching over 7 bases. The CDR3 is 13 amino acids. From germline, CDR1 is SEHNR and CDR2 FQNEAQ (reference sequence). V lost 3 bases and J lost 8; bases outside the gene matches: 4. The CDR3 DNA reads TGTGCCAGCAGCTTGACTAGCAGGGATGAGCAGTTCTTC. It is translated as CASSLTSRDEQFF.

This sequence joins TRBV19 and TRBJ1-1; D may be TRBD1 (6 bases). V was clipped by 4 bases and J by 6 bases, with 18 bases between them. The germline V gene has CDR1 LNHDA and CDR2 SQIVND (reference sequence). The CDR3 loop spans 15 amino acids. CDR3 in amino acids: CASSKPTGVEAEAFF. In DNA form, the CDR3 reads TGTGCCAGTAGTAAGCCGACAGGTGTTGAAGCTGAAGCTTTCTTT.

The chain has TRBV6-5 and TRBJ1-4, with a tentative D call TRBD1 (5 bases). Germline V gene lookup returns CDR1 MNHEY and CDR2 SVGAGI. The V and J ends lost 4 bases and 7 bases respectively, with 16 bases between them. CDR3 length equals 15 residues. CDR3 sequence: CASSSDYRRGEKLFF. Written as DNA, the CDR3 is TGTGCCAGCAGTTCCGACTACAGGAGGGGTGAAAAACTGTTTTTT.

This sequence joins TRBV4-3 and TRBJ1-1, with D possibly being TRBD1 (5 bases). V lost 0 bases to trimming and J lost 1 base, with 12 bases between them. The V gene's germline CDR1 is LGHNA and CDR2 YSLEER. This CDR3 spans 16 amino acids. The chain's CDR3 is CASSQDRGGPNTEAFF. CDR3 bases: TGCGCCAGCAGCCAAGACCGGGGGGGACCGAACACTGAAGCTTTCTTT.

This clone has only one observation. This chain joins TRBV7-3 and TRBJ2-3; maybe TRBD1 (6 bases). Per the germline V gene, CDR1 is SGHTA and CDR2 is FQGTGA. The CDR3 totals 14 residues. The V gene lost 1 base and the J gene lost 4 bases, with 9 bases spanning the gap. This CDR3 reads CASSLRGLADTQYF. The CDR3, as DNA: TGTGCCAGCAGCTTAAGGGGGCTTGCAGATACGCAGTATTTT. Looking up the rest from reference TRBV7-3 and TRBJ2-3 gives the full variable domain: GAGVSQTPSNKVTEKGKYVELRCDPISGHTALYWYRQSLGQGPEFLIYFQGTGAADDSGLPNDRFFAVRPEGSVSTLKIQRTERGDSAVYLCASSLRGLADTQYFGPGTRLTVL.

The CDR3 sequence is CASSAEGISEAFF. For the CDR3, the DNA is TGTGCCAGCAGCGCAGAGGGGATCTCTGAAGCTTTCTTT. This chain connects TRBV9 to TRBJ1-1; possibly TRBD1 for D (5 bases). Germline values: CDR1 SGDLS, CDR2 YYNGEE. The CDR3 extends over 13 amino acids. V gave up 3 bases and J gave up 6 bases, with 12 bases separating them. Variable domain in full (rest from reference TRBV9 and TRBJ1-1): DSGVTQTPKHLITATGQRVTLRCSPRSGDLSVYWYQQSLDQGLQFLIQYYNGEERAKGNILERFSAQQFPDLHSELNLSSLELGDSALYFCASSAEGISEAFFGQGTRLTVV.

This chain uses TRBV4-1 with TRBJ1-1, with D unclear. Germline V gene lookup returns CDR1 MGHRA and CDR2 YSYEKL. Trimming pared 0 bases from V and 6 bases from J, leaving 14 bases between. The CDR3 has 15 amino acids. For the CDR3, the DNA is TGCGCCAGCAGCCAAGAGATCCCTCCGAAGGCTGAAGCTTTCTTT. This sequence encodes CASSQEIPPKAEAFF.

The chain is built from TRBV4-1 and TRBJ2-2, with 9 bases matching TRBD2. This CDR3 is built from 18 residues. The J segment lost 3 bases and the V segment lost 1 base, leaving 9 bases of the junction unmatched. CDR1 MGHRA and CDR2 YSYEKL come from the germline V gene. The CDR3 nucleotides read TGCGCCAGCAGCCAAGGCTTCGCGGGAGGGCCGCACACCGGGGAGCTGTTTTTT. Translating it yields CASSQGFAGGPHTGELFF.

The chain carries TRBV2 and TRBJ2-1; D not resolved. V dropped 2 bases and J dropped 0 bases, with 11 bases sitting between them. CDR1 is SNHLY and CDR2 is FYNNEI in the germline V gene. This CDR3 is 16 amino acids long. CDR3 amino acids: CASSEFAENSYNEQFF. DNA for the CDR3: TGTGCCAGCAGTGAATTTGCAGAGAACTCCTACAATGAGCAGTTCTTC. Filled out from reference TRBV2 and TRBJ2-1, the complete variable domain reads EPEVTQTPSHQVTQMGQEVILRCVPISNHLYFYWYRQILGQKVEFLVSFYNNEISEKSEIFDDQFSVERPDGSNFTLKIRSTKLEDSAMYFCASSEFAENSYNEQFFGPGTRLTVL.

The CDR3 spells CASSVTVNTEAFF. DNA of the CDR3: TGCGCCAGCAGTGTTACAGTGAACACTGAAGCTTTCTTT. V gene TRBV10-1 combines with J gene TRBJ1-1; the D is unclear. Germline V gene data show CDR1 as WNHNN and CDR2 as SYGVQD (reference sequence). CDR3 length: 13 amino acids. The ends were cut back, 4 bases at V and 0 bases at J, with 6 bases in the middle.

This clone was picked up one time. The genes are TRBV11-2 and TRBJ2-1; 12 nucleotides match TRBD2. The CDR3 contains 15 residues. Germline assignment: CDR1 SGHAT and CDR2 FQNNGV. Trimming cost V 4 bases and J 10 bases; bases outside gene matches: 8. CDR3 sequence (DNA): TGTGCCAGCAGCTCCCGGACTAGCGGGGATATGGAGCAGTTCTTC. Translated: CASSSRTSGDMEQFF.

The chain uses TRBV2 and TRBJ2-4, with 9 bases that match TRBD1. The CDR3 spans 18 residues. Looked up from germline, CDR1 is SNHLY and CDR2 is FYNNEI. The V segment lost 3 bases and the J segment 0 bases; nucleotides outside the gene matches: 9. This chain's CDR3 is CASSEGQGPFIAKNIQYF. The CDR3 nucleotides are TGTGCCAGCAGTGAGGGACAGGGACCTTTCATAGCCAAAAACATTCAGTACTTC.

This clone was seen only once. The rearrangement joins TRBV25-1 to TRBJ2-7, with unresolved D. Trimming pared 3 bases from V and 3 bases from J, leaving 3 bases between. The CDR3 length is 11 residues. CDR1 is MGHDK and CDR2 is SYGVNS in the germline V gene. CDR3: CASSDGYEQYF. The DNA of the CDR3 is TGTGCCAGCAGTGACGGCTACGAGCAGTACTTC.

This sequence joins TRBV29-1 and TRBJ2-3; TRBD2 matches at 8 bases. The J segment lost 4 bases and the V segment lost 0 bases, leaving 12 bases of the junction unmatched. CDR1 and CDR2 (germline): SQVTM, ANQGSEA. The CDR3 has 17 residues. CDR3 sequence (DNA): TGCAGCGTTGAAGACCCCCTGGGAGCGGGAGTAGCAGATACGCAGTATTTT. Its protein is CSVEDPLGAGVADTQYF.

V and J are TRBV25-1 and TRBJ2-5, with D maybe TRBD1 (5 bases). CDR3 size: 12 residues. Germline V gene data show CDR1 as MGHDK and CDR2 as SYGVNS. Trimming took 4 bases from V and 5 from J, leaving 8 bases between them. CDR3: CASSGQGETQYF. Here the CDR3 DNA reads TGTGCCAGCAGTGGGCAGGGTGAGACCCAGTACTTC.

The chain is built from TRBV7-6 and TRBJ1-4, with D possibly matching TRBD1 (5 bases). Germline loops: CDR1 SGHVS, CDR2 FNYEAQ. Trimming took off 2 bases at V and 3 bases at J, with 10 bases between the two ends. The CDR3 totals 15 residues. CDR3 DNA: TGTGCCAGCAGCTTATGGGGGAATCCTAATGAAAAACTGTTTTTT. Its protein is CASSLWGNPNEKLFF. Looking up the rest from reference TRBV7-6 and TRBJ1-4 gives the full variable domain: GAGVSQSPRYKVTKRGQDVALRCDPISGHVSLYWYRQALGQGPEFLTYFNYEAQQDKSGLPNDRFSAERPEGSISTLTIQRTEQRDSAMYRCASSLWGNPNEKLFFGSGTQLSVL.

The rearrangement links TRBV5-8 to TRBJ1-1; TRBD1 might be the D (5 bases). CDR1 is SGHTS, CDR2 YDEGEE, per germline. The CDR3 loop spans 20 amino acids. V was cut by 2 bases and J by 4 bases, with 30 bases left in between. The CDR3 is CASSLSPLTRVGPRGTEAFF. CDR3 DNA: TGTGCCAGCAGCTTATCACCCTTAACCAGGGTTGGACCGCGTGGCACTGAAGCTTTCTTT.

The chain uses TRBV5-1 and TRBJ2-7; possible D gene TRBD1, 6 bases. The length of the CDR3 is 14 residues. From germline, CDR1 is SGHRS and CDR2 YFSETQ. V was cut by 4 bases and J by 2 bases, with 13 bases left in between. CDR3 nucleotide sequence: TGCGCCAGCAGCGTGGAACAGGGTCCCTACGAGCAGTACTTC. This sequence encodes CASSVEQGPYEQYF.

The chain links TRBV9 to TRBJ2-1; 9 bases fit TRBD2. The CDR3 covers 18 residues. V dropped 4 bases and J dropped 0; count of bases not matched to a gene: 11. Per the germline V gene, CDR1 is SGDLS and CDR2 is YYNGEE. CDR3 bases: TGTGCCAGCAGCCCCAGAGTAGATAGCGGGAGCTCCTACAATGAGCAGTTCTTC. Protein: CASSPRVDSGSSYNEQFF.

V and J are TRBV6-5 and TRBJ2-1; TRBD2 is a possible D gene (5 bases). This CDR3 spans 15 amino acids. The germline V gene has CDR1 MNHEY and CDR2 SVGAGI. Trimming shortened V by 7 bases and J by 8 bases, and 21 bases separated the two germline ends. The CDR3 coding sequence is TGTGCCAGCAATATACTCGAGGGTAAGCTCGATGAGCAGTTCTTC. Translating gives CASNILEGKLDEQFF.

Note on this clone: This CDR3 is also generated by other DNA sequences in the sample. The chain recombines TRBV7-2 with TRBJ2-7; D not resolved. The CDR3 sequence is 13 residues long. CDR1 and CDR2 (germline): SGHTA, FQGNSA. The V and J ends lost 1 base and 3 bases respectively, with 7 bases between them. CDR3 amino acids: CASSLGVLYEQYF. The CDR3 coding sequence is TGTGCCAGCAGCTTAGGGGTACTCTACGAGCAGTACTTC.

This chain uses TRBV28 with TRBJ1-2; no definite D call. Germline values: CDR1 MDHEN, CDR2 SYDVKM. The CDR3 totals 12 residues. Trimming took 2 bases from V and 8 from J, leaving 9 bases between them. The CDR3 sequence: CASSLKGQGYTF. CDR3 nucleotides: TGTGCCAGCAGTTTAAAGGGCCAAGGCTACACCTTC.